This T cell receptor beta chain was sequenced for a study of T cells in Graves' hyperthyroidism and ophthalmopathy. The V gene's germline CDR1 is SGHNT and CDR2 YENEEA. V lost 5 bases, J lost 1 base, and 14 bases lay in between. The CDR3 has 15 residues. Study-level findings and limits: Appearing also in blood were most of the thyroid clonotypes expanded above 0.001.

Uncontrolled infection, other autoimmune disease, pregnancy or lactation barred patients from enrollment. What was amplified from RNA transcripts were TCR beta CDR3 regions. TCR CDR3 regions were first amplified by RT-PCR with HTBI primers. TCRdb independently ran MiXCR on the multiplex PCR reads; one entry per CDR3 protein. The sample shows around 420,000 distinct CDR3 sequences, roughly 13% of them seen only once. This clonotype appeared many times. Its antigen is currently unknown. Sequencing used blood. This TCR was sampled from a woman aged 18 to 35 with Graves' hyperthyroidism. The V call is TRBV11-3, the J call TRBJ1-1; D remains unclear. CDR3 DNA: TGTGCCAGCAGCCCGACTGGCCCTCCGAACACTGAAGCTTTCTTT. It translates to CASSPTGPPNTEAFF.